The T cell receptor (beta chain) under discussion was sequenced for a study of cytomegalovirus exposure and HLA in healthy donors. Study-wide results and caveats: Among TCR sequences, most were rare, though some public TCRs appeared in many donors.

This CDR3 contains 14 residues. CDR1 is SSHAT, CDR2 FNYEAQ, per germline (reference sequence). V gave up 4 bases and J gave up 7 bases, with 14 bases separating them. As to this clone: The antigen is undetermined.

Repertoires were generated with immunoSEQ multiplex PCR, while TCRdb's copy carries only in-frame clones and drops some. The sample shows about 140,000 clones, roughly nine tenths of them seen only once. Sample: PBMCs. The chain carries TRBV7-7 and TRBJ2-1; tentatively, D is TRBD2 (5 bases). This TCR came from a young man in good health and CMV-seronegative. CDR3 nucleotide sequence: TGTGCCAGCAGCTCTGTGAGCGGTGGAAATGAGCAGTTCTTC. It encodes CASSSVSGGNEQFF.